This record concerns one T cell receptor beta chain sequence. These data are taken from a study of blood T cell repertoires in COVID-19. Study information: Sites in the United States, Italy and Spain provided acute and convalescent COVID-19 samples.

Original processing methods: Estimation of nucleated cell counts was performed using reference gene primer amplification. Libraries were prepared by immunoSEQ multiplex PCR; TCRdb keeps only in-frame clonotypes and omits some of them. The V and J calls and the clone size are those of that table, but D and trimming were determined from the DNA. The repertoire holds 150,000 to 200,000 clones, with more than 80% as singletons. The clonotype was recovered from a man in his 60s with acute or convalescent COVID-19. Sequenced sample: peripheral blood.

CDR3 protein: CASSLRLLAGVSDTQYF. For the CDR3, the DNA is TGTGCCAGCAGCCTCAGATTACTAGCGGGGGTATCAGATACGCAGTATTTT. J is TRBJ2-3 and V is TRBV14, with 11 bases identical to TRBD2. V lost 4 bases to trimming and J lost 4 bases; unmatched junction nucleotides: 10. Germline values: CDR1 SGHDN, CDR2 FVKESK. The CDR3 is 17 residues long.